Below are 24 T cell receptor beta chains sequenced from a single sample in a study of blood T cell repertoires in COVID-19. Generated by immunoSEQ multiplex PCR, the TCRdb table keeps only in-frame clones and is missing some. The table records 110,000 to 150,000 clones, about 90% of them present only once. What was sequenced was peripheral blood. The receptors come from a woman in her sixties with acute or convalescent COVID-19.

This chain links TRBV5-1 with TRBJ2-5; 7 bases are a match to TRBD2. Germline CDR1 and CDR2: SGHRS and YFSETQ. CDR3 size: 14 residues. Germline trimming cut 9 bases from V and 1 base from J; bases unmatched to any gene: 9. The CDR3 sequence is CATKLGGGQETQYF. The DNA for the CDR3 is TGCGCCACCAAGCTTGGGGGGGGCCAAGAGACCCAGTACTTC.

This clone occurred a few times. The chain joins TRBV6-2 or TRBV6-3 to TRBJ2-7, with a possible D match to TRBD1 (6 bases). V dropped 6 bases and J dropped 3 bases, with 12 bases sitting between them. The CDR3 is 13 amino acids. The germline CDR1 and CDR2 sequences are MNHEY and SVGEGT. CDR3 region: CASSPGQYYEQYF. DNA for the CDR3: TGTGCCAGCAGCCCCGGACAGTACTACGAGCAGTACTTC.

J is TRBJ1-6 and V is TRBV14; 8 bases line up with TRBD1. CDR3 length: 20 residues. The V and J ends lost 4 bases and 3 bases, in that order; junction bases with no gene match: 17. Germline CDR1 SGHDN, CDR2 FVKESK. The CDR3 DNA is TGTGCCAGCAGCCCCGGACAGGGCCCCTCCGGCGTGGGCTATAATTCACCCCTCCACTTT. Protein: CASSPGQGPSGVGYNSPLHF. Full variable domain (missing parts from reference TRBV14 and TRBJ1-6): EAGVTQFPSHSVIEKGQTVTLRCDPISGHDNLYWYRRVMGKEIKFLLHFVKESKQDESGMPNNRFLAERTGGTYSTLKVQPAELEDSGVYFCASSPGQGPSGVGYNSPLHFGNGTRLTVT.

This clone was seen only once. This sequence joins TRBV5-4 and TRBJ2-3; 10 positions agree with TRBD2. CDR1 is SGHNT, CDR2 YYREEE, per germline (reference sequence). This CDR3 region has 15 residues. V shed 3 bases and J 4 bases; nucleotides not matched to a gene: 5. CDR3 in amino acids: CASSSQRGGPDTQYF. The CDR3 nucleotides read TGTGCCAGCAGCTCACAGCGGGGGGGTCCAGATACGCAGTATTTT.

The rearrangement links TRBV6-2 or TRBV6-3 to TRBJ2-7; D gene uncertain. This CDR3 is 12 amino acids long. V was trimmed by 1 base and J by 5 bases, leaving 6 bases between them. CDR1 MNHEY and CDR2 SVGEGT come from the germline V gene. In DNA, the CDR3 is TGTGCCAGCAGTTACTTTCGGGACGAGCAGTACTTC. It yields the protein CASSYFRDEQYF.

The rearrangement joins TRBV3-1 (or the pseudogene TRBV3-2) to TRBJ1-2; 11 bases line up with TRBD1. The CDR3 covers 15 residues. The V segment lost 3 bases and the J segment 8 bases; nucleotides outside the gene matches: 8. Germline CDR1 LGHDT, CDR2 YNNKEL (reference sequence). This CDR3 is CASSHFGDRGNGYTF. The CDR3 nucleotides read TGTGCCAGCAGCCACTTCGGGGACAGGGGGAACGGCTACACCTTC.

V usage is TRBV6-4 and J usage is TRBJ2-1, with no clear D. This CDR3 comprises 13 residues. V was cut by 2 bases and J by 4 bases, with 6 bases left in between. The germline V gene encodes CDR1 MRHNA and CDR2 SNTAGT. This CDR3 is CASSDAEYNEQFF. The CDR3 region has the DNA TGTGCCAGCAGTGACGCGGAGTACAATGAGCAGTTCTTC.

This clone was detected once. This chain connects TRBV6-2 or TRBV6-3 to TRBJ2-1, with 9 nucleotides matching TRBD2. V lost 5 bases and J lost 1; bases outside the gene matches: 6. CDR3 size: 16 residues. Germline assignment: CDR1 MNHEY and CDR2 SVGEGT. For the CDR3, the DNA is TGTGCCAGCAGTGACTGGACTAGCGATTCCTACAATGAGCAGTTCTTC. Translated, it gives CASSDWTSDSYNEQFF.

This clone has just one count. The chain uses TRBV4-3 and TRBJ1-1; no definite D call. Trimming took off 4 bases at V and 6 bases at J, with 9 bases between the two ends. Germline loops: CDR1 LGHNA, CDR2 YSLEER. The CDR3 contains 12 residues. CDR3 sequence (DNA): TGCGCCAGCAGCCCAGGCGGGTCTGAAGCTTTCTTT. Its translation is CASSPGGSEAFF.

The chain recombines TRBV28 with TRBJ1-2; D remains ambiguous. V was trimmed by 3 bases and J by 6 bases, leaving 14 bases between them. The CDR3 is 14 residues long. Germline CDR1 is MDHEN and CDR2 is SYDVKM. DNA for the CDR3: TGTGCCAGCAGTTTGCCCCTACGCAGGAATGGCTACACCTTC. Its translation: CASSLPLRRNGYTF.

The CDR3 DNA reads TGCGCCAGCAGCCCAGGCCTCCTAGCGGGGGAGTACAATGAGCAGTTCTTC. Translated: CASSPGLLAGEYNEQFF. The chain recombines TRBV5-1 with TRBJ2-1; 10 bases fit TRBD2. Germline V gene data show CDR1 as SGHRS and CDR2 as YFSETQ. CDR3 length: 17 amino acids. The trim removed 4 bases at V and 4 bases at J, leaving 11 bases unmatched.

V is TRBV6-1 and J is TRBJ2-7; TRBD1 agrees at 8 bases. CDR1 is MNHNS and CDR2 is SASEGT in the germline V gene. V was pared by 8 bases and J by 5 bases, with 11 bases of the junction left unmatched. The CDR3 covers 14 residues. CDR3 protein: CASQGAVVKDEQYF. The CDR3, as DNA: TGTGCCAGCCAGGGGGCGGTAGTCAAGGACGAGCAGTACTTC.

The rearrangement links TRBV28 to TRBJ1-2; D gene unclear. The V and J ends lost 6 bases and 5 bases respectively, with 13 bases between them. This CDR3 contains 13 residues. The germline V gene has CDR1 MDHEN and CDR2 SYDVKM. CDR3 sequence reads: CASRRGFQYGYTF. CDR3 in DNA: TGTGCCAGCAGACGGGGTTTTCAGTATGGCTACACCTTC.

The chain employs TRBV7-2 and TRBJ2-5, with 7 bases identical to TRBD2. This CDR3 spans 14 amino acids. CDR1 and CDR2 (germline): SGHTA, FQGNSA. Losses at the gene ends were 1 base for V and 3 bases for J; bases not matched to a gene: 2. CDR3 residues: CASSLVGGKETQYF. The CDR3 nucleotides are TGTGCCAGCAGCTTAGTCGGGGGGAAAGAGACCCAGTACTTC. The full variable domain, with the rest looked up from reference TRBV7-2 and TRBJ2-5, is GAGVSQSPSNKVTEKGKDVELRCDPISGHTALYWYRQSLGQGLEFLIYFQGNSAPDKSGLPSDRFSAERTGGSVSTLTIQRTQQEDSAVYLCASSLVGGKETQYFGPGTRLLVL.

This chain joins TRBV9 and TRBJ2-2; D is ambiguous. Per germline, CDR1 SGDLS and CDR2 YYNGEE. The CDR3 covers 17 residues. Trimming stripped 0 bases from V and 1 base from J, with 13 bases between. CDR3 amino acids: CASSVGSQAGNTGELFF. DNA for the CDR3: TGTGCCAGCAGCGTAGGTTCCCAAGCCGGGAACACCGGGGAGCTGTTTTTT.

This rearrangement joins TRBV27 to TRBJ2-7; no definite D call. Trimming cost V 4 bases and J 0 bases, with 4 bases left between them. The CDR3 covers 12 residues. In germline, CDR1 is MNHEY, CDR2 SMNVEV (reference sequence). The CDR3: CASSSLSYEQYF. The CDR3 DNA reads TGTGCCAGCAGTTCCCTCTCCTACGAGCAGTACTTC.

The chain uses TRBV10-3 and TRBJ2-7, with a weak D call TRBD1 (5 bases). This CDR3 spans 16 amino acids. V was cut by 3 bases and J by 6 bases, with 21 bases left in between. CDR1 ENHRY and CDR2 SYGVKD come from the germline V gene. In DNA form, the CDR3 reads TGTGCCATCAGTGAAGGCAGGGTGGCCAAGTCGACCGAGCAGTACTTC. It is translated as CAISEGRVAKSTEQYF.

V gene TRBV19 combines with J gene TRBJ2-1, with 16 bases aligning to TRBD2. The ends lost 0 bases at V and 12 bases at J; junction bases unmatched: 2. This CDR3 region has 15 residues. Germline CDR1 is LNHDA and CDR2 is SQIVND (reference sequence). DNA for the CDR3: TGTGCCAGTAGTATAGAGGGACTAGCGGGGGGGAGGCAGTTCTTC. Protein product: CASSIEGLAGGRQFF.

This clone was observed once. V gene TRBV7-2 combines with J gene TRBJ1-4, with D hard to call. There are 15 residues in the CDR3. Germline assignment: CDR1 SGHTA and CDR2 FQGNSA. With 5 bases removed from V and 15 bases from J, the gap between germline ends came to 25 bases. The CDR3 DNA reads as TGTGCCAGCAGCAACGCATTCGGGCCTCGGGAAAGGGTGTTTTTT. This encodes CASSNAFGPRERVFF.

The chain joins TRBV7-8 to TRBJ1-2, with D perhaps matching TRBD1 (6 bases). V was trimmed by 5 bases and J by 8 bases, leaving 21 bases between them. Per the germline V gene, CDR1 is SGHVS and CDR2 is FQNEAQ. The CDR3 is 15 amino acids. CDR3 region: CASSPTHTGLGGYTF. CDR3 nucleotide sequence: TGTGCCAGCAGCCCTACCCACACAGGGCTTGGCGGCTACACCTTC.

J is TRBJ2-1 and V is TRBV28; 7 positions agree with TRBD1. After removal of 6 bases from V and 3 bases from J, the junction contained 2 bases not matched to a gene. The CDR3 is 13 amino acids. In germline, CDR1 is MDHEN, CDR2 SYDVKM. The CDR3 DNA sequence: TGTGCCAGCAGACGGGACAGCTACAATGAGCAGTTCTTC. Its protein product is CASRRDSYNEQFF.

The genes are TRBV11-2 and TRBJ1-2, with D possibly TRBD1 on 6 matching bases. CDR1 is SGHAT and CDR2 is FQNNGV in the germline V gene. V was trimmed by 5 bases and J by 2 bases, leaving 9 bases between them. The CDR3 contains 13 residues. This CDR3 is CASSRTGNYGYTF. The CDR3 DNA follows: TGTGCCAGCAGCCGTACAGGGAACTATGGCTACACCTTC.

The rearrangement links TRBV30 to TRBJ1-2, with D tentatively TRBD1 (6 bases). The V gene lost 2 bases and the J gene lost 0 bases, with 19 bases spanning the gap. CDR1 and CDR2 (germline): GTSNPN, SVGIG (reference sequence). The CDR3 runs to 17 residues. The CDR3 loop is CAWSPPPGQRANYGYTF. DNA of the CDR3: TGTGCCTGGAGTCCCCCCCCCGGACAGAGGGCTAACTATGGCTACACCTTC.

This chain joins TRBV7-9 and TRBJ2-5, with 9 positions matching TRBD2. The CDR3 has 16 residues. The germline V gene has CDR1 SEHNR and CDR2 FQNEAQ (reference sequence). V dropped 0 bases and J dropped 3; count of bases not matched to a gene: 5. The CDR3 DNA reads TGTGCCAGCAGCTTAGCGGGCCTAGCGGGGAAAGAGACCCAGTACTTC. This codes for CASSLAGLAGKETQYF.